Each of the 11 T cell receptor beta chains below was sequenced from the same sample in a study of T cells in Graves' hyperthyroidism and ophthalmopathy. TCR beta CDR3 region amplification was performed from RNA transcripts. The HTBI primer set drove a first-round RT-PCR of the TCR CDR3. TCRdb processed the multiplex PCR reads anew with MiXCR; each CDR3 protein has one entry. The sample includes around 580,000 distinct CDR3 sequences, 15% to 20% of them seen just once. The sequenced sample was blood. All receptors come from a woman aged 18-29 years with Graves' hyperthyroidism.

This clonotype was recorded a few times. The rearrangement uses TRBV27 and TRBJ2-3; D may be TRBD1 or TRBD2 (5 bases each). The CDR3 runs 16 residues. CDR1 and CDR2 (germline): MNHEY, SMNVEV (reference sequence). V lost 1 base to trimming and J lost 4 bases, with 15 bases between them. CDR3 DNA: TGTGCCAGCAGTTTATTTCGGGGCTCAACGCCAGATACGCAGTATTTT. Translation: CASSLFRGSTPDTQYF.

This clonotype has just a few counts. This chain connects TRBV12-3 or TRBV12-4 to TRBJ1-1; D may be TRBD1 (5 bases). This CDR3 has 12 amino acids. V was pared by 1 base and J by 8 bases, with 8 bases between. The CDR3 coding sequence is TGTGCCAGCAGTTTAGACAGGCTGGAAGCTTTCTTT. It yields the protein CASSLDRLEAFF.

This rearrangement joins TRBV20-1 to TRBJ2-2; 10 nucleotides align to TRBD2. V gave up 6 bases and J gave up 5 bases; unmatched junction bases: 12. CDR3 length: 16 amino acids. The germline V gene has CDR1 DFQATT and CDR2 SNEGSKA (reference sequence). The CDR3 bases are TGCAGTGCCGCCCAGACTAGCGGGCCGGGGACCGGGGAGCTGTTTTTT. Its translation: CSAAQTSGPGTGELFF.

The table lists this clonotype with a few counts. The gene calls are TRBV5-1 and TRBJ1-2; 7 bases fit TRBD1. The CDR3 is 16 amino acids. J was trimmed by 2 bases and V by 0 bases; bases with no gene match: 7. In germline, CDR1 is SGHRS, CDR2 YFSETQ. The CDR3 nucleotides are TGCGCCAGCAGCTTGGTGGAGGGGGCGCCCAACTATGGCTACACCTTC. Translated, it gives CASSLVEGAPNYGYTF.

This clonotype was seen repeatedly, ten times or more. The CDR3 sequence is CASSLDRKGGYTF. CDR3 DNA sequence: TGCGCCAGCAGCTTGGACAGGAAGGGTGGCTACACCTTC. V usage is TRBV5-1 and J usage is TRBJ1-2; possible D gene TRBD1, 5 bases. V was pared by 0 bases and J by 7 bases, with 10 bases between. Germline V gene lookup returns CDR1 SGHRS and CDR2 YFSETQ. The CDR3 loop spans 13 amino acids.

This chain connects TRBV7-9 to TRBJ2-5; 7 nucleotides align to TRBD1. The V gene end was trimmed by 2 bases and the J gene end by 3 bases; junction bases not matched to a gene: 6. Germline V lookup: CDR1 SEHNR, CDR2 FQNEAQ (reference sequence). The CDR3 extends over 15 amino acids. The CDR3 sequence is CASSLRRGQKETQYF. The CDR3 DNA follows: TGTGCCAGCAGCTTAAGACGGGGACAGAAAGAGACCCAGTACTTC.

A word on this clonotype: It may be a read error: a sequence one base away is much more abundant. V and J are TRBV28 and TRBJ2-5; 8 bases line up with TRBD2. The germline V gene has CDR1 MDHEN and CDR2 SYDVKM. The length of the CDR3 is 15 residues. CDR3 bases: TGTGCCGGCAGTTCTAGCGGGCTCGGGGGAGAGACCCAGTACTTC. Protein product: CAGSSSGLGGETQYF.

There are many counts of this clonotype. The genes are TRBV29-1 and TRBJ2-1; TRBD2 matches at 11 bases. The trim removed 4 bases at V and 6 bases at J, leaving 2 bases unmatched. The CDR3 sequence is 13 residues long. Per the germline V gene, CDR1 is SQVTM and CDR2 is ANQGSEA. The CDR3 region has the DNA TGCAGCGTTGTAGCGGGAGGGGGCAATGAGCAGTTCTTC. The encoded protein is CSVVAGGGNEQFF.

In this sample, this clonotype turned up a few times. This chain connects TRBV5-1 to TRBJ2-1; 7 bases are shared with TRBD2. The germline gives CDR1 SGHRS, CDR2 YFSETQ. This CDR3 has 15 amino acids. After removal of 1 base from V and 8 bases from J, the junction contained 9 bases not matched to a gene. This CDR3 is CASSLMAGDSYEQFF. DNA for the CDR3: TGCGCCAGCAGCTTGATGGCGGGAGATTCGTATGAGCAGTTCTTC.

The chain links TRBV15 to TRBJ1-6; D not certain. Trimming stripped 5 bases from V and 9 bases from J, with 14 bases between. The CDR3 length is 14 residues. Germline values: CDR1 LNHNV, CDR2 YYDKDF (reference sequence). The CDR3 region has the DNA TGTGCCACCAGCGGACTCCCACAGAGTTCACCCCTCCACTTT. It specifies CATSGLPQSSPLHF. The full variable domain, completed using reference TRBV15 and TRBJ1-6, is DAMVIQNPRYQVTQFGKPVTLSCSQTLNHNVMYWYQQKSSQAPKLLFHYYDKDFNNEADTPDNFQSRRPNTSFCFLDIRSPGLGDTAMYLCATSGLPQSSPLHFGNGTRLTVT.

This clonotype has ten or more counts. The CDR3 bases are TGCGCCAGCAGCTTGGCCACTAGCGGGTACGAGCAGTACTTC. Translation: CASSLATSGYEQYF. The genes are TRBV5-1 and TRBJ2-7; 9 positions agree with TRBD2. CDR1 is SGHRS, CDR2 YFSETQ, per germline. The CDR3 consists of 14 residues. Losses at the gene ends were 0 bases for V and 4 bases for J; bases not matched to a gene: 2.